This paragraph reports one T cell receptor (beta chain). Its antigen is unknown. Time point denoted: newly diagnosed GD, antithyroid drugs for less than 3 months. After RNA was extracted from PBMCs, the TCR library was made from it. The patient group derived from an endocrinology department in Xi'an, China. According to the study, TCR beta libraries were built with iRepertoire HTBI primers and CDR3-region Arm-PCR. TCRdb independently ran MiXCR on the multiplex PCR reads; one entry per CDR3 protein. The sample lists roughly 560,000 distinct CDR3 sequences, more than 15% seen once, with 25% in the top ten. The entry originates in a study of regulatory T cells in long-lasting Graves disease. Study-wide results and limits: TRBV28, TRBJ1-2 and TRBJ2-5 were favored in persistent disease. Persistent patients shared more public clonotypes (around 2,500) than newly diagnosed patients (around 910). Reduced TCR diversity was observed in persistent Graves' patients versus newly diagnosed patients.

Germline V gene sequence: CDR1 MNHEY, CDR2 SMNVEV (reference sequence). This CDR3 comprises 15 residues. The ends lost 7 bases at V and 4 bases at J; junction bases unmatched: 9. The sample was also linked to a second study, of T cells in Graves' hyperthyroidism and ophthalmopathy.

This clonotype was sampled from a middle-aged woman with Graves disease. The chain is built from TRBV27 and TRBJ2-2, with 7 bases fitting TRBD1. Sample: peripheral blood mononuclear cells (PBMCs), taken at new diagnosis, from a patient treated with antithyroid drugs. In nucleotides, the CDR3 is TGTGCCAGCACAACGACAGGGCTTGGCACCGGGGAGCTGTTTTTT. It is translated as CASTTTGLGTGELFF.